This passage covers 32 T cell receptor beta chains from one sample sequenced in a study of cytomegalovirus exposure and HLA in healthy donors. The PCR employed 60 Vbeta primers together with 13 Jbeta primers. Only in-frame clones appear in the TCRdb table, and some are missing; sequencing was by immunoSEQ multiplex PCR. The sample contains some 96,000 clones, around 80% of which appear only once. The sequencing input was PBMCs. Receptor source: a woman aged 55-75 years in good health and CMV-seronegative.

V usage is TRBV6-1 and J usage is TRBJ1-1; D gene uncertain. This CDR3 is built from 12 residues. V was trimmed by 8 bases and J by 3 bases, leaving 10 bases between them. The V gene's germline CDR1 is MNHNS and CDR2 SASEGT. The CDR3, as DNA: TGTGCCAGCTGCCCGGGGTACACTGAAGCTTTCTTT. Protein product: CASCPGYTEAFF.

The chain's CDR3 is CASSLPQGRQVINQPQHF. CDR3 DNA: TGTGCCAGCAGCTTGCCGCAGGGACGACAGGTGATTAATCAGCCCCAGCATTTT. The chain has TRBV7-7 and TRBJ1-5; D is possibly TRBD1 (6 bases). V gave up 3 bases and J gave up 4 bases, with 22 bases separating them. The CDR3 loop spans 18 amino acids. The V gene's germline CDR1 is SSHAT and CDR2 FNYEAQ (reference sequence).

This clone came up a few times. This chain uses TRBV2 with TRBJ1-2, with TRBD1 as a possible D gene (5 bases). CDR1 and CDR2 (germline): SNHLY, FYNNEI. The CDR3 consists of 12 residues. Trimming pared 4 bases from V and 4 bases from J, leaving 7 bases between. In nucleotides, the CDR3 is TGTGCCAGCAGTGCAGACAGCTATGGCTACACCTTC. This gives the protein CASSADSYGYTF.

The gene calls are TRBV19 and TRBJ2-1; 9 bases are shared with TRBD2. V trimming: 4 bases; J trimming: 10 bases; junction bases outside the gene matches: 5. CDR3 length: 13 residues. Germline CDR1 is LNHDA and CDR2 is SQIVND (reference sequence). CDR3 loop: CASSTGLAGEQFF. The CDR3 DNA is TGTGCCAGTAGTACGGGTCTAGCGGGAGAGCAGTTCTTC.

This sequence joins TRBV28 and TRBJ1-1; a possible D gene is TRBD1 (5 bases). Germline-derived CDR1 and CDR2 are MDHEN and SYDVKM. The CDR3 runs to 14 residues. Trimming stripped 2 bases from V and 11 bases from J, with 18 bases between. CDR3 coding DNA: TGTGCCAGCAGTTTAGGGGGGAGGCCCCTAGGTGCTTTCTTT. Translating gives CASSLGGRPLGAFF.

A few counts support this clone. CDR3 DNA sequence: TGTGCCAGCAGTGAAGCAGGACAGTACTATGGCTACACCTTC. It yields the protein CASSEAGQYYGYTF. This chain uses TRBV2 with TRBJ1-2, with D perhaps TRBD1 (6 bases). There are 14 residues in the CDR3. Trimming took off 0 bases at V and 3 bases at J, with 8 bases between the two ends. Germline V gene sequence: CDR1 SNHLY, CDR2 FYNNEI.

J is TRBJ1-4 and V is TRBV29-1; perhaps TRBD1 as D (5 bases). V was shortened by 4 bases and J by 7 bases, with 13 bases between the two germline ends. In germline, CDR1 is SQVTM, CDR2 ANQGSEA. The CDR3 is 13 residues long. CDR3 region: CSVVRGAGEKLFF. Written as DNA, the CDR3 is TGCAGCGTTGTAAGGGGCGCAGGTGAAAAACTGTTTTTT.

The CDR3 sequence is CASSQLEGSLENIQYF. Written as DNA, the CDR3 is TGTGCCAGCAGCCAATTGGAGGGGAGTCTCGAAAACATTCAGTACTTC. V is TRBV14 and J is TRBJ2-4; the D gene is possibly TRBD2 (6 bases). Germline values: CDR1 SGHDN, CDR2 FVKESK. Trimming pared 2 bases from V and 5 bases from J, leaving 16 bases between. The CDR3 contains 16 residues.

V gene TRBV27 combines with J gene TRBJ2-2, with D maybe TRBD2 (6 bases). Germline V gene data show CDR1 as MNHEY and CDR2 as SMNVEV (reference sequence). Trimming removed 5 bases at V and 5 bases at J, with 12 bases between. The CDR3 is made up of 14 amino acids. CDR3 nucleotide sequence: TGTGCCAGCAGTCCCCTCGGGGGTACCGGGGAGCTGTTTTTT. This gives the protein CASSPLGGTGELFF.

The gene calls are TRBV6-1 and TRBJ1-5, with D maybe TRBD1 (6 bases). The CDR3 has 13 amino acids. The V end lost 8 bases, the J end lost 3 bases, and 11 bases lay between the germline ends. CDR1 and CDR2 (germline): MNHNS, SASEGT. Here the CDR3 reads CASRGAFNQPQHF. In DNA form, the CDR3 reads TGTGCCAGCCGGGGGGCCTTCAATCAGCCCCAGCATTTT.

Written as DNA, the CDR3 is TGCGCCAGCAGTGGTCCCGGGACTAGCGGGAGTCAATACGAGCAGTACTTC. Amino acid sequence: CASSGPGTSGSQYEQYF. The chain carries TRBV10-1 and TRBJ2-7, with 14 bases aligning to TRBD2. CDR1 is WNHNN and CDR2 is SYGVQD in the germline V gene (reference sequence). V was pared by 4 bases and J by 4 bases, with 9 bases of the junction left unmatched. This CDR3 spans 17 amino acids.

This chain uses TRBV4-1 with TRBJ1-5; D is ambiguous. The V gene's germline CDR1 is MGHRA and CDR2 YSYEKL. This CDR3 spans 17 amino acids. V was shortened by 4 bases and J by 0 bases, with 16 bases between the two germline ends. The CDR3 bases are TGCGCCAGCAGCCCGGGGATCGGCGGATATAGCAATCAGCCCCAGCATTTT. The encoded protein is CASSPGIGGYSNQPQHF.

This CDR3 reads CASTRTGGGYEQYF. Here the CDR3 DNA reads TGTGCCAGCACCAGGACAGGGGGCGGTTACGAGCAGTACTTC. The rearrangement links TRBV28 to TRBJ2-7, with 11 bases that match TRBD1. The V gene end was trimmed by 7 bases and the J gene end by 4 bases; junction bases not matched to a gene: 6. Germline CDR1 is MDHEN and CDR2 is SYDVKM. The CDR3 is 14 amino acids.

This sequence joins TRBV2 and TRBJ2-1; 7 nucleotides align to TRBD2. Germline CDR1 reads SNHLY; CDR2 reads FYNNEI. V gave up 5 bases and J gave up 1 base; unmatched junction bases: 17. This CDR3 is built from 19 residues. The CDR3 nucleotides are TGTGCCAGCAGTATTCTGGCTAGCGGCTGGGGTCGGTCCTACAATGAGCAGTTCTTC. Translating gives CASSILASGWGRSYNEQFF.

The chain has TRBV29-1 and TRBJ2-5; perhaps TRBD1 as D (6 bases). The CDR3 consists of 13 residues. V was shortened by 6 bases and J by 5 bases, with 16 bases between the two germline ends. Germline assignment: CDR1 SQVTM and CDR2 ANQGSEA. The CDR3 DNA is TGCAGCGTACGGGACACCCCGGGGGAGACCCAGTACTTC. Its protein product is CSVRDTPGETQYF.

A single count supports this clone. This CDR3 is CASSLSYNSGGAVGDEQYF. The CDR3 DNA follows: TGTGCCAGCAGCTTGTCTTATAATAGCGGGGGGGCCGTAGGTGACGAGCAGTACTTC. J is TRBJ2-7 and V is TRBV5-4; 11 bases fit TRBD2. Germline loops: CDR1 SGHNT, CDR2 YYREEE (reference sequence). The V segment lost 1 base and the J segment 5 bases; nucleotides outside the gene matches: 17. The CDR3 has 19 amino acids. The complete variable domain, with remaining parts taken from reference TRBV5-4 and TRBJ2-7, reads ETGVTQSPTHLIKTRGQQVTLRCSSQSGHNTVSWYQQALGQGPQFIFQYYREEENGRGNFPPRFSGLQFPNYSSELNVNALELDDSALYLCASSLSYNSGGAVGDEQYFGPGTRLTVT.

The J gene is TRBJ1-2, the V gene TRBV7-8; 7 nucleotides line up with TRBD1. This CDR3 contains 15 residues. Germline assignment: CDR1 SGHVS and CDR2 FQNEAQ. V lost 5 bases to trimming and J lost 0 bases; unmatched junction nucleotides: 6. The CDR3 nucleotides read TGTGCCAGCAGCCCCCGGACAGGAGCTAACTATGGCTACACCTTC. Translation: CASSPRTGANYGYTF.

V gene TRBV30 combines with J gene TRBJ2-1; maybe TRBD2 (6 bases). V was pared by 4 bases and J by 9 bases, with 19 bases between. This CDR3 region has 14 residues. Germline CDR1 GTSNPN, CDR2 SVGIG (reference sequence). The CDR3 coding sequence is TGTGCCTGGATACTAGCCGGAGTTCGGGCTGAGCAGTTCTTC. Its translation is CAWILAGVRAEQFF.

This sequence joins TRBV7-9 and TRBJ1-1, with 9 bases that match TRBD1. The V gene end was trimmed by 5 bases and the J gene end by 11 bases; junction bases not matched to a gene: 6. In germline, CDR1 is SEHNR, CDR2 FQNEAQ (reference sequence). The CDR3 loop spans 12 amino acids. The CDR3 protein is CASSLGQGRAFF. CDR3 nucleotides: TGTGCCAGCAGCCTGGGACAGGGTCGGGCTTTCTTT.

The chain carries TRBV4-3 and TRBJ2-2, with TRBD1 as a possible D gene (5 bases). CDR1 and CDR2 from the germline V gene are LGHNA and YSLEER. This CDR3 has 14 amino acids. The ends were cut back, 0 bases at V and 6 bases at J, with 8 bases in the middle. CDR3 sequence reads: CASSQDIGAGELFF. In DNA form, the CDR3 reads TGCGCCAGCAGCCAAGACATAGGGGCCGGGGAGCTGTTTTTT.

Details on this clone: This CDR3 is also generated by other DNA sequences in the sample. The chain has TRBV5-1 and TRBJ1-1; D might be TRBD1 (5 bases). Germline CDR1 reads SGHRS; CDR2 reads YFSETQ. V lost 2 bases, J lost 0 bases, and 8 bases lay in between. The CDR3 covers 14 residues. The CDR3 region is CASSFRGLNTEAFF. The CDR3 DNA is TGCGCCAGCAGCTTTCGGGGGTTGAACACTGAAGCTTTCTTT.

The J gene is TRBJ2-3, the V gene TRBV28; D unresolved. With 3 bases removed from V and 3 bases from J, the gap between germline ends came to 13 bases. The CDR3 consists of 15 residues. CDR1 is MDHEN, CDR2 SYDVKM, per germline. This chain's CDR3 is CASSFTLQKTDTQYF. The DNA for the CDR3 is TGTGCCAGCAGTTTTACCTTACAGAAGACAGATACGCAGTATTTT.

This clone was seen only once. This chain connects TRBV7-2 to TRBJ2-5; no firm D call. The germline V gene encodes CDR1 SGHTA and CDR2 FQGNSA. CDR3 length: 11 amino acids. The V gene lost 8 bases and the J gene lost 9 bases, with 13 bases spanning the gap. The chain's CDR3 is CASLSRTAQYF. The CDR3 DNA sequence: TGTGCCAGCCTCTCTAGAACGGCCCAGTACTTC.

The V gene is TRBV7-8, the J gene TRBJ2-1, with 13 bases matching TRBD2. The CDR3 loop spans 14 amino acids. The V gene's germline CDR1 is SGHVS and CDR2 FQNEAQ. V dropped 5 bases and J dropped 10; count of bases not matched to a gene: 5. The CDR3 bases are TGTGCCAGCAGCCCCAGGACTAGCGGGGGAGAGCAGTTCTTC. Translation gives CASSPRTSGGEQFF. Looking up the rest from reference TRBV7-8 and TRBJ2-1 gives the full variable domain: GAGVSQSPRYKVAKRGQDVALRCDPISGHVSLFWYQQALGQGPEFLTYFQNEAQLDKSGLPSDRFFAERPEGSVSTLKIQRTQQEDSAVYLCASSPRTSGGEQFFGPGTRLTVL.

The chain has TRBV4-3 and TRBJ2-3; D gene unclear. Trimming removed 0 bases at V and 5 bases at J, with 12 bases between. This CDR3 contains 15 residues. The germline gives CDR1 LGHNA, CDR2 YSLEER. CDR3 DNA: TGCGCCAGCAGCCAAGATCTAGGTAGAGGAGATACGCAGTATTTT. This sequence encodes CASSQDLGRGDTQYF.

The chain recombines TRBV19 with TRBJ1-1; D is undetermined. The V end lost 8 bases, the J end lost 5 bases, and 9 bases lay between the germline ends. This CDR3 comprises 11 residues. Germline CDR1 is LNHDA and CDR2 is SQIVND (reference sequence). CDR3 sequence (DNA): TGTGCCAGTTCCGGGTGGACTGAAGCTTTCTTT. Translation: CASSGWTEAFF.

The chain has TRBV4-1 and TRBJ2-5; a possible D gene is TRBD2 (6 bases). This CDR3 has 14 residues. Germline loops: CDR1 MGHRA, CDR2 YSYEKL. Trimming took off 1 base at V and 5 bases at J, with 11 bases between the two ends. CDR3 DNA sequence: TGCGCCAGCAGCCAAGCTACGGGAGAGGAGACCCAGTACTTC. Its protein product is CASSQATGEETQYF.

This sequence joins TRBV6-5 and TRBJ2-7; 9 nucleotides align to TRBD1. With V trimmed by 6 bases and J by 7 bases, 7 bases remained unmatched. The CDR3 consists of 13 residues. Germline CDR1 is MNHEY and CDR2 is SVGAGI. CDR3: CASRSQGAREQYF. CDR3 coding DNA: TGTGCCAGCAGATCACAGGGGGCGCGTGAGCAGTACTTC.

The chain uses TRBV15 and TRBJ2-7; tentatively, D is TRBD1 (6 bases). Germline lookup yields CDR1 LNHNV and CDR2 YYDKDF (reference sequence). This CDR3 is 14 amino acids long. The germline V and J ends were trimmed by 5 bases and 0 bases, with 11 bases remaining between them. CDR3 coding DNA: TGTGCCACCAGCCGCACAGGGAGCTCCTACGAGCAGTACTTC. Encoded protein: CATSRTGSSYEQYF.

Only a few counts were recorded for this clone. CDR3 residues: CASSESIPSRLDGYTF. CDR3 bases: TGTGCCAGCAGTGAATCTATCCCCAGCAGGTTGGATGGCTACACCTTC. J is TRBJ1-2 and V is TRBV2, with D hard to call. This CDR3 has 16 residues. Trimming took 2 bases from V and 6 from J, leaving 19 bases between them. Germline loops: CDR1 SNHLY, CDR2 FYNNEI.

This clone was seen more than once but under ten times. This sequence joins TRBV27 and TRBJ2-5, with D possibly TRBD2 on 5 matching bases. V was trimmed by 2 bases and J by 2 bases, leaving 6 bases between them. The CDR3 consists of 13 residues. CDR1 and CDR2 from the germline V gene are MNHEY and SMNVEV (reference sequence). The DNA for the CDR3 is TGTGCCAGCAGTTTAGAGGGTCAAGAGACCCAGTACTTC. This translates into CASSLEGQETQYF.

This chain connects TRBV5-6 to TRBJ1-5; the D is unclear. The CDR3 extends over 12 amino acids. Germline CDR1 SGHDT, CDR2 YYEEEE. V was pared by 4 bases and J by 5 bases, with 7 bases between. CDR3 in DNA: TGTGCCAGCAGCCAGTTGGATCAGCCCCAGCATTTT. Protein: CASSQLDQPQHF. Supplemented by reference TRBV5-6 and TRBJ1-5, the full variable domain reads DAGVTQSPTHLIKTRGQQVTLRCSPKSGHDTVSWYQQALGQGPQFIFQYYEEEERQRGNFPDRFSGHQFPNYSSELNVNALLLGDSALYLCASSQLDQPQHFGDGTRLSIL.